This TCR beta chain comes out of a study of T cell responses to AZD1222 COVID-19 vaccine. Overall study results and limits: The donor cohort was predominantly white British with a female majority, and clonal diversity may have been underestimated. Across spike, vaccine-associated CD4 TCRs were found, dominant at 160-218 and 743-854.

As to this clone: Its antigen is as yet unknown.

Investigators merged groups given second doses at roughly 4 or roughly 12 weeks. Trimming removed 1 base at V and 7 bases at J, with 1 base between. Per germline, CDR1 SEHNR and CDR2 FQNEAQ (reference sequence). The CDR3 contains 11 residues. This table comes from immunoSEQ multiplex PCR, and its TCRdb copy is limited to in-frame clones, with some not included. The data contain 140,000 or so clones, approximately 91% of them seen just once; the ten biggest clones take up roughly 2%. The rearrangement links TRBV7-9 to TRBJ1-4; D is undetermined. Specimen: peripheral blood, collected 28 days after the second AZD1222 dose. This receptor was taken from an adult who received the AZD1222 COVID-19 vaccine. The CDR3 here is CASSLVEKLFF. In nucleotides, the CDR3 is TGTGCCAGCAGCTTAGTTGAAAAACTGTTTTTT. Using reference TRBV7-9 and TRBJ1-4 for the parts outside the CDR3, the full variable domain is DTGVSQNPRHKITKRGQNVTFRCDPISEHNRLYWYRQTLGQGPEFLTYFQNEAQLEKSRLLSDRFSAERPKGSFSTLEIQRTEQGDSAMYLCASSLVEKLFFGSGTQLSVL.